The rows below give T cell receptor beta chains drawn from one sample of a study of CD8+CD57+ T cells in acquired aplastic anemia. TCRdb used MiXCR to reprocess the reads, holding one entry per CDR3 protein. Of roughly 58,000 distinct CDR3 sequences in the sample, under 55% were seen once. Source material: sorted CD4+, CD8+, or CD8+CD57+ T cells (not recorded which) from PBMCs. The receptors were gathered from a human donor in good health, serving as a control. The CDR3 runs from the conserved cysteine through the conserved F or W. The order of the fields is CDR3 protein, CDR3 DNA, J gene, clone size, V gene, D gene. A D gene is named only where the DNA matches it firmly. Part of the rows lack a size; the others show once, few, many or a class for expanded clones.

CASSLVGGENSPLHF	TGTGCCAGCAGCTTAGTTGGGGGGGAGAATTCACCCCTCCACTTT	TRBJ1-6	medium-sized	TRBV11-2	.
CSARGGRSYNEQFF	TGCAGTGCTAGGGGGGGGAGGTCCTACAATGAGCAGTTCTTC	TRBJ2-1	.	TRBV20-1	TRBD2
CASSQLTGDNSPLHF	TGTGCCAGCAGCCAATTGACAGGGGATAATTCACCCCTCCACTTT	TRBJ1-6	.	TRBV3-1	TRBD1
CASTLPSETQYF	TGCGCCAGCACCCTCCCGTCAGAGACCCAGTACTTC	TRBJ2-5	.	TRBV5-1	.
CASSPGPKGHEQYF	TGTGCCAGTTCGCCGGGGCCTAAGGGCCACGAGCAGTACTTC	TRBJ2-7	.	TRBV19	.
CASSLVGTGSTEAFF	TGTGCCAGCAGCTTAGTAGGGACAGGGTCCACTGAAGCTTTCTTT	TRBJ1-1	once	TRBV11-2	TRBD1
CASSRGTSDKNIQYF	TGTGCCAGTAGCAGGGGGACTAGCGATAAAAACATTCAGTACTTC	TRBJ2-4	many	TRBV19	TRBD2
CSARDRTYEQYF	TGCAGTGCTAGGGACCGGACCTACGAGCAGTACTTC	TRBJ2-7	.	TRBV20-1	.
CSVEGTATTNEKLFF	TGCAGCGTTGAAGGGACGGCAACAACTAATGAAAAACTGTTTTTT	TRBJ1-4	.	TRBV29-1	.
CASSESGGSGLSYEQYF	TGTGCCAGCAGTGAATCTGGGGGCAGTGGACTTTCCTACGAGCAGTACTTC	TRBJ2-7	.	TRBV25-1	.
CAISQTGDWGYTF	TGTGCCATCAGCCAGACAGGGGACTGGGGCTACACCTTC	TRBJ1-2	.	TRBV10-3	TRBD1